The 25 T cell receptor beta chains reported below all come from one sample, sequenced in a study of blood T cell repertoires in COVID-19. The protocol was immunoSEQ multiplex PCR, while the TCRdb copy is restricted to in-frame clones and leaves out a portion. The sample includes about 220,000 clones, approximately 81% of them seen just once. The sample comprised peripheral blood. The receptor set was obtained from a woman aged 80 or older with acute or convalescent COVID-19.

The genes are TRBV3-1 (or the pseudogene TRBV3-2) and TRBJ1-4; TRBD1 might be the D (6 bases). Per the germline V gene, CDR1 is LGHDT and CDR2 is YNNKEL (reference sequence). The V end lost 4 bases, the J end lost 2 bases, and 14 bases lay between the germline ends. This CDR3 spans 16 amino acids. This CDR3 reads CASSRGGGPTNEKLFF. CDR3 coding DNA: TGTGCCAGCAGCCGCGGCGGGGGGCCGACTAATGAAAAACTGTTTTTT.

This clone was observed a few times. CDR3: CASSPGGVWAFF. CDR3 in DNA: TGTGCCAGCAGCCCAGGGGGTGTCTGGGCTTTCTTT. The genes are TRBV3-1 (or the pseudogene TRBV3-2) and TRBJ1-1; 7 positions match TRBD1. Unmatched junction bases numbered 7, after V lost 4 bases and J lost 11 bases. The germline CDR1 and CDR2 sequences are LGHDT and YNNKEL (reference sequence). The CDR3 spans 12 residues.

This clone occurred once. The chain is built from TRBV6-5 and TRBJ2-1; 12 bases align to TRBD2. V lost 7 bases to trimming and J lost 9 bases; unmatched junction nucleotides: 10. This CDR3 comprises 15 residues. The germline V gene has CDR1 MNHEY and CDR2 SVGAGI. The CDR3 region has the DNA TGTGCCAGCAACAGGGCTAGCGGGGGGGCATTTGAGCAGTTCTTC. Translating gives CASNRASGGAFEQFF.

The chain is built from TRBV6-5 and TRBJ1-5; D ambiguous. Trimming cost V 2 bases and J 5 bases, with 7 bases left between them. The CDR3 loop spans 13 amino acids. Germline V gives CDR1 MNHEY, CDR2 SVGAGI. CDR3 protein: CASSYRLDQPQHF. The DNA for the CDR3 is TGTGCCAGCAGTTACCGACTGGATCAGCCCCAGCATTTT.

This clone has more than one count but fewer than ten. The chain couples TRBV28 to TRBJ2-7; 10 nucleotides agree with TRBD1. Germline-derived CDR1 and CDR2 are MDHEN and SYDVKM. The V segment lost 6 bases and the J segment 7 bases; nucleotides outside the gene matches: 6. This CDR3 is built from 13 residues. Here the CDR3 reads CASSQTGGLEQYF. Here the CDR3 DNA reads TGTGCCAGCAGCCAGACAGGGGGCTTAGAGCAGTACTTC.

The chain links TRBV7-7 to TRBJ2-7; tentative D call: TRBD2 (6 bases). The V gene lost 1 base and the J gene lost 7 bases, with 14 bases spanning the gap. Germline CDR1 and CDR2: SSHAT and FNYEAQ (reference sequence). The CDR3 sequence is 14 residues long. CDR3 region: CASSLEGIGGEQYF. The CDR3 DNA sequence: TGTGCCAGCAGCTTAGAGGGGATCGGGGGTGAGCAGTACTTC.

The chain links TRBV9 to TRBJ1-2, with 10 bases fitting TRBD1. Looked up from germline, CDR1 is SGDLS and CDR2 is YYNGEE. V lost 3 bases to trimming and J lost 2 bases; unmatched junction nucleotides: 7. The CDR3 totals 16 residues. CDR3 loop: CASSGGDRGQNYGYTF. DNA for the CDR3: TGTGCCAGCAGCGGAGGGGACAGGGGTCAGAACTATGGCTACACCTTC.

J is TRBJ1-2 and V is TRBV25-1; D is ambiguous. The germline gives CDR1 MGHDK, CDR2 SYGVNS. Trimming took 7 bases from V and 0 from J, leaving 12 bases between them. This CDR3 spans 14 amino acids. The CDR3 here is CASNNDRANYGYTF. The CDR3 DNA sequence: TGTGCCAGCAATAACGACCGGGCTAACTATGGCTACACCTTC.

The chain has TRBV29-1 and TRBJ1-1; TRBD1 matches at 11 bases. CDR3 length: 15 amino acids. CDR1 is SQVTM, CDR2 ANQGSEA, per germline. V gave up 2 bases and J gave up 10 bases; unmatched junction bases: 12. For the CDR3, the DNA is TGCAGCGTTGAACTTAGCCGGGACAGGGGGAGCGGAGCTTTCTTT. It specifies CSVELSRDRGSGAFF.

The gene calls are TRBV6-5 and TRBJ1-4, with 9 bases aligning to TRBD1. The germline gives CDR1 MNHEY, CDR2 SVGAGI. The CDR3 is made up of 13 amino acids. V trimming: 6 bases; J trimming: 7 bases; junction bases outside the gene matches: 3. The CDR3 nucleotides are TGTGCCAGCAGCATACAGGGGGCTGAAAAACTGTTTTTT. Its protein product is CASSIQGAEKLFF.

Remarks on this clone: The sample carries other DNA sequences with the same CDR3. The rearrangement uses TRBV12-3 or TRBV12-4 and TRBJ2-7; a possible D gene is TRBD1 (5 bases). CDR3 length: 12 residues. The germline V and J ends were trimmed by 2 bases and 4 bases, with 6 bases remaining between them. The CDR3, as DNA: TGTGCCAGCAGTTTACAGGGTTACGAGCAGTACTTC. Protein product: CASSLQGYEQYF.

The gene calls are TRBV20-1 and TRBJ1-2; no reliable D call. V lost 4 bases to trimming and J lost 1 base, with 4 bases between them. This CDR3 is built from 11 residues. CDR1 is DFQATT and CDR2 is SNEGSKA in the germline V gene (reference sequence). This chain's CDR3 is CSATVNYGYTF. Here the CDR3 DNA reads TGCAGTGCTACGGTTAACTATGGCTACACCTTC.

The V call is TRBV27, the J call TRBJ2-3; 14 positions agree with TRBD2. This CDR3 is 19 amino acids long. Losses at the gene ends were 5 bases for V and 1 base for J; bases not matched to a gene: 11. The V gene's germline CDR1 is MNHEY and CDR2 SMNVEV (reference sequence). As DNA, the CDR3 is TGTGCCAGCAGTCCTTTTTGGACTAGCGGGGGGCGGGGCACAGATACGCAGTATTTT. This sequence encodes CASSPFWTSGGRGTDTQYF.

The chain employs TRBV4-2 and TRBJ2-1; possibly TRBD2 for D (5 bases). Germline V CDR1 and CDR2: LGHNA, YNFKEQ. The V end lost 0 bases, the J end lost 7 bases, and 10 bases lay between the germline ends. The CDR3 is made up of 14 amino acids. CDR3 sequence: CASSQDPGGNEQFF. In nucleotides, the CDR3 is TGTGCCAGCAGCCAAGATCCAGGAGGAAATGAGCAGTTCTTC.

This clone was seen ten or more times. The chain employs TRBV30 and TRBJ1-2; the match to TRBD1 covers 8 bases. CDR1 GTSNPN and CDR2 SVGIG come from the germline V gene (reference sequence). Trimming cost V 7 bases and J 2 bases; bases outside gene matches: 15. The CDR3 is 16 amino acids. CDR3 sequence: CALPRGRSIRNYGYTF. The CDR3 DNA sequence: TGTGCCTTACCCAGGGGGCGGAGTATCAGAAACTATGGCTACACCTTC.

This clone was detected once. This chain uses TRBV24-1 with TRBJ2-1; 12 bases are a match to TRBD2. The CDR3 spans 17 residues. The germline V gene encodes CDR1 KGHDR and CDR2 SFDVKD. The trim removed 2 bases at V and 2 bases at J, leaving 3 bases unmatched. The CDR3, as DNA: TGTGCCACCAGTGATTCCCTAGCGGGGGGGCCCTACAATGAGCAGTTCTTC. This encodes CATSDSLAGGPYNEQFF.

The CDR3 bases are TGTGCCAGCAGCGTAGAAGGCAGGACAAGGGAGCTGTTTTTT. Its translation: CASSVEGRTRELFF. The chain is built from TRBV9 and TRBJ2-2; TRBD1 might be the D (5 bases). Trimming stripped 0 bases from V and 9 bases from J, with 12 bases between. From germline, CDR1 is SGDLS and CDR2 YYNGEE. The length of the CDR3 is 14 residues.

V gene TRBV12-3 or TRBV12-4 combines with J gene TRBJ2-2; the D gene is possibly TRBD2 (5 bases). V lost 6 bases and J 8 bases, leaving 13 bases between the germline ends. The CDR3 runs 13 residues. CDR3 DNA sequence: TGTGCCAGCAGCCCAAGAGGGAGAGGGGAGCTGTTTTTT. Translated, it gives CASSPRGRGELFF.

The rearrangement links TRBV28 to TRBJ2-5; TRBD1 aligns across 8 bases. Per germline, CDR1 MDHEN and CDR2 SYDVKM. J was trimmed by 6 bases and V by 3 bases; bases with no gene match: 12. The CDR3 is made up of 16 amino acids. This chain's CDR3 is CASSFPGQGLGKTQYF. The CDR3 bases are TGTGCCAGCAGTTTCCCCGGACAGGGACTCGGGAAGACCCAGTACTTC.

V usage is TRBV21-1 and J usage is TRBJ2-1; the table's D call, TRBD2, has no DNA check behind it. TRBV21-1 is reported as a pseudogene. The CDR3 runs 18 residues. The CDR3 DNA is TGTGCCAGCAGCAGGGGGGCCCATCCGGGGGGCTCCTACAATGAGCAGTTCTTC. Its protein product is CASSRGAHPGGSYNEQFF.

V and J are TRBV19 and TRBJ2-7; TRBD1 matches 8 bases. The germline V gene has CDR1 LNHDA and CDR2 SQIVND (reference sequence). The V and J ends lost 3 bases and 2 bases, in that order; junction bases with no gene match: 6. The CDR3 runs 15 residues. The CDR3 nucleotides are TGTGCCAGTAGTATTCTGGAGGACAGGGCCTACGAGCAGTACTTC. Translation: CASSILEDRAYEQYF.

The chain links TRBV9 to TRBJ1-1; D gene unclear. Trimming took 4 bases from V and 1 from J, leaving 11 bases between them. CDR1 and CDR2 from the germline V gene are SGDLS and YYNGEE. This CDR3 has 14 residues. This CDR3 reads CASSPQAGNTEAFF. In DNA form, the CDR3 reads TGTGCCAGCAGCCCCCAAGCCGGGAACACTGAAGCTTTCTTT.

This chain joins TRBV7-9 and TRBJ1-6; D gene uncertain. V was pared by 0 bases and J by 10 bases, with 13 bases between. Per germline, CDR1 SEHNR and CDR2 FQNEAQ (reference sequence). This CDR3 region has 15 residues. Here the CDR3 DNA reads TGTGCCAGCAGCTTAGCGCCTGTCGGGGAGTCACCCCTCCACTTT. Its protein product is CASSLAPVGESPLHF. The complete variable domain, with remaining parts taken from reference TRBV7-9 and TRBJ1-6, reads DTGVSQNPRHKITKRGQNVTFRCDPISEHNRLYWYRQTLGQGPEFLTYFQNEAQLEKSRLLSDRFSAERPKGSFSTLEIQRTEQGDSAMYLCASSLAPVGESPLHFGNGTRLTVT.

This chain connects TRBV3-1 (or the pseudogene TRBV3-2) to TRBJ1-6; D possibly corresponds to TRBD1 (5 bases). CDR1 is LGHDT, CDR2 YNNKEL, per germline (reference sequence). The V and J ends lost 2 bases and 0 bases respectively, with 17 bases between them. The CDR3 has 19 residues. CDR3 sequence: CASSQMTKGFHSYNSPLHF. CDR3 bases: TGTGCCAGCAGCCAAATGACAAAGGGGTTCCACTCCTATAATTCACCCCTCCACTTT.

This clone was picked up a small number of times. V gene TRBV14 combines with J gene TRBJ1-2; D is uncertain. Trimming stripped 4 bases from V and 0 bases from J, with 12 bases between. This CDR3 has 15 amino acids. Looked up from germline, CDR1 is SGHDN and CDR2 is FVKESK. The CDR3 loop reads CASSPFTGTNYGYTF. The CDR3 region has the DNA TGTGCCAGCAGCCCCTTCACCGGGACTAACTATGGCTACACCTTC.